A selection of T cell receptor beta chains follows, all from one sample in a study of blood T cell repertoires in COVID-19. Sequencing used immunoSEQ multiplex PCR; TCRdb keeps in-frame clones, though not all of them. The sample has roughly 130,000 clones; 80% to 90% are singletons. The sequencing input was PBMCs or T cells enriched from blood (not recorded which). These receptors were taken from a woman aged 45-65 years who had recovered from COVID-19. CDR3s include the opening cysteine and the closing phenylalanine or tryptophan.

j_call v_call cdr3_aa
TRBJ2-5 TRBV3-1/TRBV3-2 CASSPLAGDQETQYF
TRBJ1-6 TRBV11-3 CASSSRDSPLHF
TRBJ1-1 TRBV4-1 CASSTQQGAGTEAFF
TRBJ1-3 TRBV11-2 CASSLGGFGNTIYF
TRBJ1-2 TRBV19 CASSIVRVGYGYTF
TRBJ2-1 TRBV7-8 CASSLRLTGGGEQFF
TRBJ2-5 TRBV7-6 CASSLDRTETQYF
TRBJ1-1 TRBV18 CASSSPGPNTEAFF
TRBJ1-4 TRBV27 CASRRGQGSNEKLFF
TRBJ1-4 TRBV6-5 CASTLGGGLLFF
TRBJ1-4 TRBV5-6 CASSLMEREKLFF
TRBJ2-3 TRBV5-4 CASSLTSGGITDTQYF
TRBJ2-7 TRBV5-6 CASRPGGPTYEQYF
TRBJ2-7 TRBV5-6 CASSLAASGGHSYEQYF
TRBJ1-6 TRBV7-8 CASSLQGQGNSPLHF
TRBJ2-2 TRBV29-1 CSGSGLAPGELFF
TRBJ2-5 TRBV7-9 CASSLVGTGRGTQYF
TRBJ1-2 TRBV4-3 CASSQAGVPRYGYTF
TRBJ2-2 TRBV19 CASSIGSPFKAAGELFF
TRBJ2-1 TRBV2 CASSVPFSYNEQFF
TRBJ2-3 TRBV24-1 CATSDRGQTGTDTQYF
TRBJ2-3 TRBV6-2/TRBV6-3 CASSNPRVTDTQYF
TRBJ1-1 TRBV5-1 CASRLDRGTEAFF
TRBJ1-5 TRBV27 CASRQNDRVGNQPQHF
TRBJ2-7 TRBV28 CASSDSEQYF
TRBJ1-2 TRBV9 CASSGTGPPFGYTF
TRBJ2-7 TRBV7-3 CASSFSGDSYEQYF